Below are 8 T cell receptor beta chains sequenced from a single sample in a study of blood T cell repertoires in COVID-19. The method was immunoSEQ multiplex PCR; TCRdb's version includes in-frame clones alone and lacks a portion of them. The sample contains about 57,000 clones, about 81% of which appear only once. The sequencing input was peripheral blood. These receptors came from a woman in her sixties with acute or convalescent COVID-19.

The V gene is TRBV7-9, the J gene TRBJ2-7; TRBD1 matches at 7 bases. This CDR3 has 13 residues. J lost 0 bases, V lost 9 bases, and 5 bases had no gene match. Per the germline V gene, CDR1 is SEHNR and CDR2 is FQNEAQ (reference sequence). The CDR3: CASNRGSSYEQYF. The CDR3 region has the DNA TGTGCCAGTAACAGGGGAAGCTCCTACGAGCAGTACTTC.

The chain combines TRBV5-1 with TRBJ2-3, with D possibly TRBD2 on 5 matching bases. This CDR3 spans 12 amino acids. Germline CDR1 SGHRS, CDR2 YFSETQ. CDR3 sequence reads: CLGGRGTDTQYF. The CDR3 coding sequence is TGCTTAGGTGGGCGGGGCACAGATACGCAGTATTTT.

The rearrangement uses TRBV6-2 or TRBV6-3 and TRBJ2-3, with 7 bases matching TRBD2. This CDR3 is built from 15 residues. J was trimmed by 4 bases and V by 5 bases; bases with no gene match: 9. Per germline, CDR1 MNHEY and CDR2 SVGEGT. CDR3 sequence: CASSPLAPESDTQYF. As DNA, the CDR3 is TGTGCCAGCAGTCCACTAGCGCCGGAGTCAGATACGCAGTATTTT.

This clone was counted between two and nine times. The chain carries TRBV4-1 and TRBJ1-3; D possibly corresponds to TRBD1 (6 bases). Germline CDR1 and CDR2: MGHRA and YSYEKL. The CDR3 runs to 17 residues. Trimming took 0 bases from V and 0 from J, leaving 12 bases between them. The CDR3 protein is CASSQDQGRSSGNTIYF. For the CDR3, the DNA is TGCGCCAGCAGCCAAGATCAGGGGCGGAGCTCTGGAAACACCATATATTTT.

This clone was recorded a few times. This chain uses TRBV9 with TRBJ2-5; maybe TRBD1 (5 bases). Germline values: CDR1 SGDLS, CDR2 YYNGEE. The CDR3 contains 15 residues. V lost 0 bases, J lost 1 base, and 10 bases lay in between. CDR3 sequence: CASSVGVGLQETQYF. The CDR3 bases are TGTGCCAGCAGCGTAGGGGTGGGGCTCCAAGAGACCCAGTACTTC.

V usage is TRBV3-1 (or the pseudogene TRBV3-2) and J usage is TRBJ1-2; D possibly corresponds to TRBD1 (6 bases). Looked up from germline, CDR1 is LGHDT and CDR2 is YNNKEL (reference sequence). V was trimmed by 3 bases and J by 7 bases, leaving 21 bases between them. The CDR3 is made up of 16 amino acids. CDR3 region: CASSQGTEPGAAGYTF. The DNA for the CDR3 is TGTGCCAGCAGCCAGGGAACGGAGCCAGGGGCAGCTGGCTACACCTTC.

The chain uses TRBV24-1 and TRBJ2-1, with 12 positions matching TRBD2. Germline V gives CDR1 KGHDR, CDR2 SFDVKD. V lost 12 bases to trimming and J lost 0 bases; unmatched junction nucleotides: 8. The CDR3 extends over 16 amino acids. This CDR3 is CAVGLAGTSSYNEQFF. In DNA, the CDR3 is TGTGCCGTAGGACTAGCGGGGACTAGCTCCTACAATGAGCAGTTCTTC.

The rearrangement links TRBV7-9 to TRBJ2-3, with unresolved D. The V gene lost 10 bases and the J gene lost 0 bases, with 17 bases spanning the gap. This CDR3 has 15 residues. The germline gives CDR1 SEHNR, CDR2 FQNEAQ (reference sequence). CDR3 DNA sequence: TGTGCCACCCAAACGGAACCGACTAGCACAGATACGCAGTATTTT. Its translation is CATQTEPTSTDTQYF.